A single T cell receptor beta chain is shown here with its context. This CDR3 is 15 amino acids long. Unmatched junction bases numbered 8, after V lost 4 bases and J lost 6 bases. CDR1 and CDR2 from the germline V gene are SGHTA and FQGTGA. Profiling relied on immunoSEQ multiplex PCR, and the TCRdb table lists in-frame clones only, not all of them. This table holds roughly 200,000 clones, approximately 86% found once. This sample was taken from a study of blood T cell repertoires in COVID-19. Residents of approximately 25 US areas, aged about 18 to 95 years, made up the participants. The clonotype comes from a woman in her twenties or thirties who had been exposed to COVID-19. The material sequenced was PBMCs or T cells enriched from blood (not recorded which). The V call is TRBV7-3, the J call TRBJ2-1; 8 nucleotides agree with TRBD2. CDR3 nucleotides: TGTGCCAGCAGCTCCCGTCTCGGGAGGGGCAATGAGCAGTTCTTC. Encoded protein: CASSSRLGRGNEQFF.